The subject of this entry is one T cell receptor (beta chain). In germline, CDR1 is MNHEY, CDR2 SMNVEV (reference sequence). V dropped 2 bases and J dropped 7; count of bases not matched to a gene: 8. This CDR3 has 17 residues. For every subset, genomic DNA was evenly distributed across several immunoSEQ plates. Some clones are missing from TCRdb's copy, which holds only in-frame ones; the method was immunoSEQ multiplex PCR. The sample records under 130,000 clones, approximately 65% being singletons. The data were obtained in a study of shared clonotypes between healthy human individuals. The TCR sequence derives from a woman in her thirties in good health. The chain is built from TRBV27 and TRBJ2-1; 13 bases are shared with TRBD2. The sequenced sample was memory CD8+ T cells sorted from blood. Subset meaning: CD45RO+ cells pooled with CCR7-negative TemRA cells. As DNA, the CDR3 is TGTGCCAGCAGTTTAGGCATAGGACTAGCGGGAGCGAATGAGCAGTTCTTC. It is translated as CASSLGIGLAGANEQFF.